This T cell receptor beta chain was observed in a study of CD8 T cells in ankylosing spondylitis. V was trimmed by 5 bases and J by 2 bases, leaving 12 bases between them. Germline CDR1 SQVTM, CDR2 ANQGSEA. The CDR3 contains 13 residues. Making the TCR beta libraries involved quantitative 5'-RACE with molecular barcodes. One entry per CDR3 protein results from TCRdb running MiXCR on the 5' RACE reads. The sample shows roughly 180,000 distinct CDR3 sequences, 13% of them seen only once. This clonotype was picked up many times. Its antigen is undetermined. Findings and caveats of the study: What appeared characteristic of ankylosing spondylitis blood was a TCR beta motif of about eight highly homologous variants.

The chain couples TRBV29-1 to TRBJ1-1; D is unresolved. Sequenced: blood, either unsorted or a sorted T cell fraction (not recorded which). This TCR derives from a female donor with ankylosing spondylitis or in good health (not recorded which). The CDR3 sequence: CSVSRGINTEAFF. CDR3 in DNA: TGCAGCGTTTCGCGGGGAATCAACACTGAAGCTTTCTTT.